The rows below give T cell receptor beta chains drawn from one sample of a study of blood T cell repertoires in COVID-19. TCRdb keeps only in-frame clones here, not all; method: immunoSEQ multiplex PCR. The profile shows 170,000 or so clones, about 85% of them singletons. Sequenced: PBMCs or T cells enriched from blood (not recorded which). The receptors stem from a man in his forties or fifties who had recovered from COVID-19. Both conserved end residues are part of each CDR3. A D gene is named only where the DNA matches it firmly. Clone size, where shown, is once, few, many, or a class for clones that have expanded.

TRBV3-1/TRBV3-2,.,.,TRBJ1-1,13,TGTGCCAGCTCGACTGCCGGGGGCACTGAAGCTTTCTTT,CASSTAGGTEAFF
TRBV3-1/TRBV3-2,.,.,TRBJ2-1,16,TGTGCCAGCAGCGCGATGGTTACAGGGCTCGACAATGAGCAGTTCTTC,CASSAMVTGLDNEQFF
TRBV3-1/TRBV3-2,.,.,TRBJ1-5,16,TGTGCCAGCAGCCAAGATTTAGATAGCCGAATTGGGCCCCAGCATTTT,CASSQDLDSRIGPQHF
TRBV10-3,TRBD1,.,TRBJ1-1,15,TGTGCCATCAGAGTCGACAGGGCGGCACGCACTAAAGCTTTCTTT,CAIRVDRAARTKAFF
TRBV18,.,few,TRBJ2-7,15,TGTGCCAGCTCACCACAAGAAGCTAGCTTGAACGAGCAGTACTTC,CASSPQEASLNEQYF
TRBV27,TRBD1,few,TRBJ2-2,15,TGTGCCAGCAGACAGTACAGGGGTGGGACCGGGGAGCTGTTTTTT,CASRQYRGGTGELFF
TRBV5-4,.,.,TRBJ2-1,14,TGTGCCAGCAGCTTGGATTCGGGGTCCCTTGAGCAGTTCTTC,CASSLDSGSLEQFF
TRBV24-1,TRBD1,.,TRBJ1-2,14,TGTGCCACCAGTGATCCCGGGACAGGGAGTGGCTACACCTTC,CATSDPGTGSGYTF
TRBV6-1,.,.,TRBJ2-7,15,TGTGCCAGCAGTGAACTAAGGGGAAGCTCCTACGAGCAGTACTTC,CASSELRGSSYEQYF
TRBV30,.,.,TRBJ1-5,14,TGTGCCTGGAGTCTCCAGTCTAGCAATCAGCCCCAGCATTTT,CAWSLQSSNQPQHF
TRBV5-5,.,.,TRBJ2-1,15,TGTGCCAGCAGCCCTACAGGCGGCCCATACAATGAGCAGTTCTTC,CASSPTGGPYNEQFF
TRBV11-2,.,.,TRBJ2-5,13,TGTGCCAGCAGCTTACAGGGTCAAGAGACCCAGTACTTC,CASSLQGQETQYF
TRBV9,.,.,TRBJ2-7,14,TGTGCCAGCAGCGGTGGGGGCGAAAGCGAGGAGCAGTACTTC,CASSGGGESEEQYF
TRBV4-1,.,.,TRBJ2-1,16,TGCGCCAGCAGCCAAGATCCCGGGGGACTGGCCGCTGAGCAGTTCTTC,CASSQDPGGLAAEQFF
TRBV15,.,.,TRBJ1-5,16,TGTGCCACCAGCAGAGCAGTAGGGGTTAGCAATCAGCCCCAGCATTTT,CATSRAVGVSNQPQHF
TRBV5-1,TRBD1,.,TRBJ2-7,14,TGCGCCACCCGCACAGGGGAGAGGTCGAACGAGCAGTACTTC,CATRTGERSNEQYF
TRBV11-2,.,.,TRBJ1-6,12,TGTGCCAGCAGCTTAGGTAGTCCACCCCTCCACTTT,CASSLGSPPLHF
TRBV6-5,TRBD1,.,TRBJ2-5,14,TGTGCCAGCAGTTTTGACAGGGGAAAAGAGACCCAGTACTTC,CASSFDRGKETQYF
TRBV30,TRBD1,.,TRBJ1-6,13,TGTGCCTGGGTCCGACAGGGGAATTCACCCCTCCACTTT,CAWVRQGNSPLHF
TRBV6-5,.,.,TRBJ1-1,15,TGTGCCAGCAGCGTATCGGGCAGGGCGTTCACTGAAGCTTTCTTT,CASSVSGRAFTEAFF
TRBV11-2,.,.,TRBJ2-7,15,TGTGCCAGCAGAAAAGTGGGTCTAGGGGTGGGCGAGCAGTACTTC,CASRKVGLGVGEQYF
TRBV5-6,.,.,TRBJ2-2,17,TGTGCCAGCAGCTTCGGGTTGGGAGCAACGAACACCGGGGAGCTGTTTTTT,CASSFGLGATNTGELFF
TRBV19,.,.,TRBJ1-1,13,TGTGCCAGTAGTATAGTCACAGACACTGAAGCTTTCTTT,CASSIVTDTEAFF
TRBV5-5,.,.,TRBJ1-5,13,TGTGCCAGCAGCGTGAGGTGGAATCAGCCCCAGCATTTT,CASSVRWNQPQHF
TRBV7-9,TRBD2,.,TRBJ2-3,16,TGTGCCAGCAGCTTAACCCTAGCGGGAGGCACAGATACGCAGTATTTT,CASSLTLAGGTDTQYF
TRBV27,TRBD1,.,TRBJ1-6,14,TGTGCCAGCAGGACAGGGGGCTATAATTCACCCCTCCACTTT,CASRTGGYNSPLHF
TRBV28,.,.,TRBJ2-3,12,TGTGCCAGCAAGCAACTCACAGATACGCAGTATTTT,CASKQLTDTQYF
TRBV3-1/TRBV3-2,TRBD1,once,TRBJ1-6,15,TGTGCCAGCAGCCAAGCAACAGGGGTAGTTTCACCCCTCCACTTT,CASSQATGVVSPLHF
TRBV3-1/TRBV3-2,.,.,TRBJ2-3,17,TGTGCCAGCAGCCAAGTTAAGCGAGTGGTGGGCACAGATACGCAGTATTTT,CASSQVKRVVGTDTQYF
TRBV18,TRBD2,once,TRBJ2-1,16,TGTGCCAGCTCACCCGCCCAGCGGGGGGGATACAATGAGCAGTTCTTC,CASSPAQRGGYNEQFF
TRBV6-5,TRBD1,.,TRBJ1-5,15,TGTGCCAGCGAAGGGGGACAGGTTTACAATCAGCCCCAGCATTTT,CASEGGQVYNQPQHF
TRBV7-9,.,.,TRBJ1-6,15,TGTGCCAGCAGCTTCCTCGAACAGGGAAATTCACCCCTCCACTTT,CASSFLEQGNSPLHF
TRBV6-5,TRBD1,.,TRBJ1-1,16,TGTGCCAGCAGTTATAGGAAGACAGGGGGCGGCGCTGAAGCTTTCTTT,CASSYRKTGGGAEAFF
TRBV28,.,.,TRBJ1-2,14,TGTGCCAGCAGTTCATGGCTCGTAGTCTATGGCTACACCTTC,CASSSWLVVYGYTF
TRBV7-7,.,.,TRBJ2-3,15,TGTGCTAGCAGCTTAAAAGCGGATAGCACAGATACGCAGTATTTT,CASSLKADSTDTQYF
TRBV14,.,.,TRBJ2-2,14,TGTGCCAGCAGTTATTCCCCGGGGGCCGGGGAGCTGTTTTTT,CASSYSPGAGELFF
TRBV10-1,.,once,TRBJ2-3,13,TGCGCCAGCAGTGAGCCGAACGGAGATACGCAGTATTTT,CASSEPNGDTQYF
TRBV24-1,.,few,TRBJ1-5,14,TGTGCCACCAGTGCTGGCAGTAGCAATCAGCCCCAGCATTTT,CATSAGSSNQPQHF
TRBV6-5,.,.,TRBJ1-4,15,TGTGCCAGCAGTTACTCGACTGGATCAGCTGAAAAACTGTTTTTT,CASSYSTGSAEKLFF
TRBV3-1/TRBV3-2,.,.,TRBJ2-1,15,TGTGCCAGCAGCCCGCAAGGGAGAGTTTACAATGAGCAGTTCTTC,CASSPQGRVYNEQFF
TRBV24-1,TRBD1,.,TRBJ1-1,13,TGTGCCACCAGTGGTGGACAGGGGGCGGGTGCTTTCTTT,CATSGGQGAGAFF
TRBV2,TRBD2,.,TRBJ2-5,19,TGTGCCAGCAAGATCCGACTAGCGGGGGCCTTCAGGCACCAAGAGACCCAGTACTTC,CASKIRLAGAFRHQETQYF
TRBV5-1,.,.,TRBJ2-6,13,TGCGCCAGCAGCTTAGAGGGGGCCAACGTCCTGACTTTC,CASSLEGANVLTF
TRBV24-1,TRBD1,.,TRBJ2-5,13,TGTGCCACTTCCGGGACAGGGACAGAGACCCAGTACTTC,CATSGTGTETQYF